This TCR beta chain was recovered during a study of cytomegalovirus exposure and HLA in healthy donors. General study findings and limits: TCR beta V- and J-gene trimming was later associated with a missense DCLRE1C variant. In vitro testing confirmed a few CMV-associated chains as specific for CMV antigens. Later analysis showed most CMV-associated TCR beta chains appearing HLA-restricted.

This CDR3 contains 16 residues. Germline assignment: CDR1 SEHNR and CDR2 FQNEAQ (reference sequence). Trimming took 4 bases from V and 3 from J; bases not matched to a gene: 10. PCR involved 60 Vbeta and 13 Jbeta primers. The authors' processing: Later, an analysis found about 80 million unique TCR beta chains, and roughly 10 million of these were shared. TCRdb's copy holds only in-frame clones and misses some; the assay was immunoSEQ multiplex PCR. The DNA was the basis for D and trimming; V, J and clone size are from that table. The table lists roughly 180,000 clones, around 80% of them singletons. Concerning this clone itself: Its antigen is undetermined.

This receptor was identified in a woman aged 55-75 years in good health and CMV-seropositive. Sequencing input: PBMCs. The chain employs TRBV7-9 and TRBJ2-3; TRBD1 matches at 7 bases. CDR3 in amino acids: CASSWGKGAKTDTQYF. DNA of the CDR3: TGTGCCAGCAGCTGGGGTAAGGGGGCTAAAACAGATACGCAGTATTTT.